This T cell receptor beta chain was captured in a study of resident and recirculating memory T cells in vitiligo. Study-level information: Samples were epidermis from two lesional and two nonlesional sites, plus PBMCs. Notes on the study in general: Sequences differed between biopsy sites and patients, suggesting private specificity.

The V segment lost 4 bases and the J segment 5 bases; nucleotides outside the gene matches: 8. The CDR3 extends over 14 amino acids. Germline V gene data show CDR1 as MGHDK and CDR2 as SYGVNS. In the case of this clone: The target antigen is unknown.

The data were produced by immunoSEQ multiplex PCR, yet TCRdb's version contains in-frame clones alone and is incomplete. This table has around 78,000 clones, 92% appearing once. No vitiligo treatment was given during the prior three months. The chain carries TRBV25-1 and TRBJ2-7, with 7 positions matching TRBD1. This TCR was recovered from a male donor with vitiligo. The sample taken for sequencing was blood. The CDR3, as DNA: TGTGCCAGCAGTGTAGACAGGGAAATCGACGAGCAGTACTTC. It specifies CASSVDREIDEQYF.